This T cell receptor beta chain was identified during a study of T cell repertoires in cytomegalovirus infection. Notes on this clonotype: Its antigen is not known.

The CDR3 sequence is 14 residues long. Trimming pared 9 bases from V and 7 bases from J, leaving 21 bases between. CDR1 is LNHDA and CDR2 is SQIVND in the germline V gene (reference sequence). Overall study findings and caveats: Clonotype analysis showed dominance of the ex vivo response by HLA-C-restricted CMV-specific TCR beta clonotypes.

TCRdb re-called the reads through MiXCR, storing one row per CDR3 protein. The data contain about 360,000 distinct CDR3 sequences, around 18% of them singletons. The sequenced sample was PBMCs. This TCR was sampled from a human donor in good health (CMV status not recorded). Some clones in this sample may be carry-over from other donors' samples. V and J are TRBV19 and TRBJ1-2; a weak D match, TRBD1 (5 bases). The CDR3 bases are TGTGCCAGGGCCCTTCGGACGAGGGGCTCTGGCTACACCTTC. Translation: CARALRTRGSGYTF. Variable domain in full (rest from reference TRBV19 and TRBJ1-2): DGGITQSPKYLFRKEGQNVTLSCEQNLNHDAMYWYRQDPGQGLRLIYYSQIVNDFQKGDIAEGYSVSREKKESFPLTVTSAQKNPTAFYLCARALRTRGSGYTFGSGTRLTVV.